This T cell receptor beta chain was captured in a study of blood T cells in healthy people across ages. Germline V CDR1 and CDR2: DFQATT, SNEGSKA (reference sequence). Deletions cut 3 bases from V and 5 bases from J, with 10 bases between. There are 13 residues in the CDR3. This clonotype has more than one count but fewer than ten. Using a J-beta primer mix together with a sample-barcoded 5' primer, a second PCR was run for 7 to 11 cycles. TCRdb analysed the 5' RACE reads with MiXCR anew, one entry per CDR3 protein. Of 250,000 to 300,000 distinct CDR3 sequences detected, about 25% appear once; the ten largest clones hold 25% to 30%.

This clonotype originated in a woman between 70 and 85 years old in good health. Sequencing was performed on blood. The genes are TRBV20-1 and TRBJ2-2; perhaps TRBD1 as D (6 bases). CDR3 sequence (DNA): TGCAGTGCTAGGGACGACAGGACCGGGGAGCTGTTTTTT. Translated: CSARDDRTGELFF.